Sequencing of this T cell receptor beta chain was carried out in a study of CD8+ T cells in alopecia areata. This clone was seen a few times. The authors extracted RNA and reverse transcribed it into cDNA as the sequencing template. Data came from immunoSEQ multiplex PCR; TCRdb stores just in-frame clones and leaves some out. The table includes 95,000 to 110,000 clones, about 60% detected once. Trimming pared 8 bases from V and 5 bases from J, leaving 15 bases between. This CDR3 spans 13 amino acids. Germline loops: CDR1 MNHNS, CDR2 SASEGT. The TCR originated in a human donor in good health. The sequencing sample was made of CD4+ T cells sorted from blood. The V and J genes are TRBV6-1 and TRBJ1-1, with D possibly TRBD1 on 6 matching bases. The CDR3 sequence: CASQNRARTEAFF. CDR3 nucleotides: TGTGCCAGCCAGAACAGGGCTCGAACTGAAGCTTTCTTT.